This T cell receptor beta chain was recovered during a study of shared clonotypes between healthy human individuals. The study, taken as a whole, reports: In contrast to clonotypes shared by all four donors, non-shared clonotypes had lower generation probabilities.

In the authors' workflow: Filtering differed, since immunoSEQ gave only junction sequences and no quality scores. Clones were sequenced by immunoSEQ multiplex PCR, and TCRdb holds only the in-frame ones, with some missing. V, J and clone size are taken as reported in that table, and D and trimming were inferred from the DNA itself. The sample shows around 2.3 million clones, about 94% of them seen only once. As for this clone: What it recognizes is unknown.

Every donor was a Caucasian adult from Nashville, Tennessee. The source is a man younger than 30 in good health. The sample taken for sequencing was naive CD4+ T cells sorted from blood. Subset specified: CD45RA+ positively selected.

The CDR3 DNA is TGTGCCAGCAGTTACTCCCCGGGCATGTATGAAAAACTGTTTTTT. Amino acids: CASSYSPGMYEKLFF. This rearrangement joins TRBV6-5 to TRBJ1-4; D gene ambiguous. The CDR3 spans 15 residues. From germline, CDR1 is MNHEY and CDR2 SVGAGI. The germline V and J ends were trimmed by 0 bases and 6 bases, with 11 bases remaining between them.